The TCR beta chain described here comes from a study of blood T cells in healthy people across ages. As for the study in general: About one barcoded beta molecule per two T cells was captured by template switching. Findings of the study overall: Relative to aged donors, long-lived donors carried more naive CD4+ cells and displayed higher diversity. In older individuals, TCR beta diversity per million T cells was lower, falling roughly linearly with age.

Each sample had at least 6 million PBMCs isolated. CDR3 size: 18 residues. On this clonotype: The antigen remains undetermined.

A second PCR, run for about 6 to 11 cycles, used a sample-barcoded 5' primer plus a J-beta primer mix. One entry per CDR3 protein results from TCRdb running MiXCR on the 5' RACE reads. The sample carries about 730,000 distinct CDR3 sequences, roughly 41% recorded once. The chain is built from TRBV21-1 and TRBJ1-4; TRBD1 is taken as the D call from the table, unchecked against the DNA. TRBV21-1 is marked as a pseudogene. Sample: blood. The sequence derives from a woman in her fifties or sixties in good health. CDR3: CASSKGQAVTATNEKLFF. The CDR3 nucleotides are TGTGCCAGCAGCAAGGGACAGGCCGTAACTGCAACTAATGAAAAACTGTTTTTT.